A selection of T cell receptor beta chains follows, all from one sample in a study of blood T cell repertoires in COVID-19. Data came from immunoSEQ multiplex PCR; TCRdb stores just in-frame clones and leaves some out. The profile shows about 200,000 clones, 88% of them singletons. The sample consisted of peripheral blood. The receptors here all came from a middle-aged man with active or convalescent COVID-19. CDR3s include the opening cysteine and the closing phenylalanine or tryptophan. A D gene is named only where the DNA matches it firmly. The size entry is marked missing in some rows and otherwise reads once, few, many or a size class.

d_gene,abundance,v_gene,j_gene,CDR3nt,CDR3aa
TRBD1,NA,TRBV2,TRBJ2-7,TGTGCCAGCAGTGAAGAGGGACAGGGATTTCGCGAGCAGTACTTC,CASSEEGQGFREQYF
TRBD1,NA,TRBV28,TRBJ1-6,TGTGCCAGCAGTTCCCCAGGGGGCGCGGGGGATTCACCCCTCCACTTT,CASSSPGGAGDSPLHF
NA,once,TRBV4-1,TRBJ2-7,TGCGCCAGCAGCCTACCGGGGACCTACGAGCAGTACTTC,CASSLPGTYEQYF
NA,NA,TRBV5-1,TRBJ1-1,TGCGCCAGCAGTCAGGGAGGATTGAACACTGAAGCTTTCTTT,CASSQGGLNTEAFF
TRBD2,NA,TRBV7-6,TRBJ2-2,TGTGCCAGCAGCTTAGTATCTGCGGGGGGACGGGGCACCGGGGAGCTGTTTTTT,CASSLVSAGGRGTGELFF
NA,few,TRBV6-1,TRBJ1-1,TGTGCCAGCAGTGAAGCCTACAGGGCCACTGAAGCTTTCTTT,CASSEAYRATEAFF
TRBD1,NA,TRBV5-1,TRBJ1-3,TGCGCCAGCAGCTTGGATGGGACAGGAGGAAACACCATATATTTT,CASSLDGTGGNTIYF
NA,once,TRBV9,TRBJ1-6,TGTGCCAGCAGCGTAGAGGGGAATTCACCCCTCCACTTT,CASSVEGNSPLHF
TRBD2,NA,TRBV29-1,TRBJ2-7,TGCAGCGTTGAAATCTGGGAACTAGCGGCCTACGAGCAGTACTTC,CSVEIWELAAYEQYF
NA,once,TRBV19,TRBJ1-5,TGTGCCAGTAGTACCTACGGAGGGATTAGCAATCAGCCCCAGCATTTT,CASSTYGGISNQPQHF
TRBD1,NA,TRBV6-5,TRBJ2-5,TGTGCCCCCGGGGGGGGGACAGGGGAGAGAGAGACCCAGTACTTC,CAPGGGTGERETQYF
NA,few,TRBV5-1,TRBJ1-2,TGCGCCAGCAGCTTGCGTTCCGGACAGCCGAATAACTATGGCTACACCTTC,CASSLRSGQPNNYGYTF
TRBD2,NA,TRBV9,TRBJ2-5,TGTGCCAGCAGCGTAGACGGAGGGTGGCAGCGGGGGGGCCGGGAGACCCAGTACTTC,CASSVDGGWQRGGRETQYF
TRBD2,NA,TRBV11-2,TRBJ2-3,TGTGCCAGCAGCTTGAGCGGGGGGGTGAGCACAGATACGCAGTATTTT,CASSLSGGVSTDTQYF
NA,NA,TRBV7-9,TRBJ1-2,TGTGCCAGCTCCATCGGGGAAAACTATGGCTACACCTTC,CASSIGENYGYTF
NA,NA,TRBV23-1,TRBJ1-5,TGCGCCAGCAGTCACGTGGGAGGTCAGCCCCAGCATTTT,CASSHVGGQPQHF
NA,NA,TRBV9,TRBJ1-4,TGTGCCAGCAGCCCTGTAGTGGAGCCGGGGGAAAAACTGTTTTTT,CASSPVVEPGEKLFF
TRBD1,NA,TRBV6-1,TRBJ1-2,TGTGCCAGCAGTGGGACAGGGGCCAATCAATTCTATGGCTACACCTTC,CASSGTGANQFYGYTF
NA,once,TRBV19,TRBJ1-6,TGTGCCAGTAGTACCCGCAGGGCGGATTCACCCCTCCACTTT,CASSTRRADSPLHF
TRBD1,few,TRBV19,TRBJ1-5,TGTGCCAGTAGTATTAGGACAGGGGATCAGCCCCAGCATTTT,CASSIRTGDQPQHF
TRBD1,NA,TRBV7-9,TRBJ1-6,TGTGCCAGCTCGGGACAGAGTGGGGCAGGGGGTTCACCCCTCCACTTT,CASSGQSGAGGSPLHF
TRBD1,NA,TRBV5-4,TRBJ1-2,TGTGCCAGCAGCTCCCGGACAGGGGGCTATGGCTACACCTTC,CASSSRTGGYGYTF
NA,NA,TRBV7-9,TRBJ1-6,TGTGCCAGCAGCCGACAAGGGAGGCATAATTCACCCCTCCACTTT,CASSRQGRHNSPLHF
NA,NA,TRBV4-2,TRBJ1-1,TGTGCCAGCAGCACCGTTTCGTTCCGACAGAAGAACACTGAAGCTTTCTTT,CASSTVSFRQKNTEAFF
TRBD2,NA,TRBV6-5,TRBJ2-7,TGTGCCAGCAGTTTGGCTAGCGGGGTCTACGAGCAGTACTTC,CASSLASGVYEQYF
TRBD2,NA,TRBV3-1/TRBV3-2,TRBJ2-2,TGTGCCAGCAGCCATGGGACTAGCGGGGTGACCGGGGAGCTGTTTTTT,CASSHGTSGVTGELFF
NA,few,TRBV5-1,TRBJ2-7,TGCGCCAGCAGCTACACCGGGAACAACTACGAGCAGTACTTC,CASSYTGNNYEQYF
TRBD1,NA,TRBV5-6,TRBJ2-1,TGTGCCAGCAGCGTTGGGGACAGGGAGTACAATGAGCAGTTCTTC,CASSVGDREYNEQFF
TRBD1,NA,TRBV29-1,TRBJ1-2,TGCAGCGTACCTGCCACAGGGGGCTCCTATGGCTACACCTTC,CSVPATGGSYGYTF
TRBD1,NA,TRBV10-2,TRBJ1-1,TGCGCCAGCAGTGAAATTACAGGGGGCACTGAAGCTTTCTTT,CASSEITGGTEAFF
TRBD1,once,TRBV5-1,TRBJ2-1,TGCGCCAGCAGGGCCGGGACAGGGGTGTACAATGAGCAGTTCTTC,CASRAGTGVYNEQFF
TRBD1,few,TRBV5-1,TRBJ1-3,TGCGCCAGCAGCTTGGGACAGGGTGGAGGAAACACCATATATTTT,CASSLGQGGGNTIYF
TRBD1,NA,TRBV18,TRBJ1-1,TGTGCCAGCTCACCAACCGGACAGGGGGTCGTAAGCACTGAAGCTTTCTTT,CASSPTGQGVVSTEAFF
NA,NA,TRBV6-5,TRBJ1-1,TGTGCCAGCAGTTTAAACAGGGTTCTCACTGAAGCTTTCTTT,CASSLNRVLTEAFF
NA,NA,TRBV12-3/TRBV12-4,TRBJ1-5,TGTGCCAGCAGTTTATCGGGCAATCAGCCCCAGCATTTT,CASSLSGNQPQHF
NA,NA,TRBV5-6,TRBJ1-3,TGTGCCAGCAGCTTCGGAGGACTTTCGGGCTCTGGAAACACCATATATTTT,CASSFGGLSGSGNTIYF
NA,NA,TRBV2,TRBJ1-6,TGTGCCAGCAGAGAGCTAACAGGAAATTCACCCCTCCACTTT,CASRELTGNSPLHF
TRBD2,NA,TRBV6-9,TRBJ2-3,TGTGCCAGCAGTTATTTCCCCTCGGGACTAGCGTCAGATACGCAGTATTTT,CASSYFPSGLASDTQYF
NA,NA,TRBV21-1,TRBJ1-2,TGTAGACCTCACCATCGGAGCTATGGCTACACCTTC,CRPHHRSYGYTF
NA,NA,TRBV6-5,TRBJ1-3,TGTGCCAGCAGTTACGGGGACAACTCTGGAAACACCATATATTTT,CASSYGDNSGNTIYF
NA,NA,TRBV29-1,TRBJ2-7,TGCAGCGTTGAAGAAGGTCAGCGAGACGAGCAGTACTTC,CSVEEGQRDEQYF
NA,NA,TRBV5-1,TRBJ1-4,TGCGCCAGCAGCTTGGACGGGGGAAAGGGTGAAAAACTGTTTTTT,CASSLDGGKGEKLFF
NA,NA,TRBV9,TRBJ2-1,TGTGCCAGCAGCGTAGTTTCGGGGGAGGCATACAATGAGCAGTTCTTC,CASSVVSGEAYNEQFF
NA,NA,TRBV6-5,TRBJ2-3,TGTGCCAGCAGTTACGTTACGGGAGCTTCAGATACGCAGTATTTT,CASSYVTGASDTQYF
TRBD1,NA,TRBV7-9,TRBJ2-7,TGTGCCAGCCAGGTAGGGACAGGTTCCTACGAGCAGTACTTC,CASQVGTGSYEQYF
NA,NA,TRBV2,TRBJ1-4,TGTGCCAGCAGTGAAGCGCGTCGGGCAACTAATGAAAAACTGTTTTTT,CASSEARRATNEKLFF
NA,NA,TRBV10-3,TRBJ1-1,TGTGCCATCAGCCCGGGAACTGAAGCTTTCTTT,CAISPGTEAFF
NA,NA,TRBV18,TRBJ1-1,TGTGCCAGCTCACCAGGATCAGGCACTGAAGCTTTCTTT,CASSPGSGTEAFF
TRBD2,NA,TRBV27,TRBJ2-1,TGTGCCAGCAGTCGTGGGTTAGCGGGAACTACAATTGAGCAGTTCTTC,CASSRGLAGTTIEQFF
TRBD1,NA,TRBV12-3/TRBV12-4,TRBJ1-5,TGTGCCAGCAGAGGACAGGGGGCTCAGCCCCAGCATTTT,CASRGQGAQPQHF
NA,NA,TRBV4-2,TRBJ1-4,TGTGCCAGCAGCCCGAGCCCGGCAGGTAACAATGAAAAACTGTTTTTT,CASSPSPAGNNEKLFF
NA,once,TRBV9,TRBJ1-3,TGTGCCAGCAGCCCCCGTCCCTGGGGGGAATCTGGAAACACCATATATTTT,CASSPRPWGESGNTIYF
TRBD1,NA,TRBV2,TRBJ1-5,TGTGCCAGCAGGACCGAGGCAACAGGGGGACGTCAGCCCCAGCATTTT,CASRTEATGGRQPQHF
NA,NA,TRBV6-5,TRBJ2-3,TGTGCCAGCAGTTTTACGGGGGCAGATACGCAGTATTTT,CASSFTGADTQYF
NA,NA,TRBV11-1,TRBJ2-1,TGTGCCAGCAGCTTAGAGGACAGAAGCTCCTACAATGAGCAGTTCTTC,CASSLEDRSSYNEQFF
TRBD1,NA,TRBV7-9,TRBJ1-4,TGTGCCAGTACAGGGGGTGAACCTAATGAAAAACTGTTTTTT,CASTGGEPNEKLFF
TRBD1,NA,TRBV28,TRBJ1-2,TGTGCCAGCAGTTTACCCCAGGGGGTGTATGGCTACACCTTC,CASSLPQGVYGYTF
NA,NA,TRBV21-1,TRBJ2-5,TGTGCCAGCAGCAAATCAGGAAAAGAGACCCAGTACTTC,CASSKSGKETQYF
TRBD1,NA,TRBV19,TRBJ1-5,TGTGCCAGTAGTATACAGGGGGCTACTCAGCCCCAGCATTTT,CASSIQGATQPQHF
NA,NA,TRBV10-3,TRBJ1-3,TGTGCCATTTCGAGGGAACCTGGAAACACCATATATTTT,CAISREPGNTIYF